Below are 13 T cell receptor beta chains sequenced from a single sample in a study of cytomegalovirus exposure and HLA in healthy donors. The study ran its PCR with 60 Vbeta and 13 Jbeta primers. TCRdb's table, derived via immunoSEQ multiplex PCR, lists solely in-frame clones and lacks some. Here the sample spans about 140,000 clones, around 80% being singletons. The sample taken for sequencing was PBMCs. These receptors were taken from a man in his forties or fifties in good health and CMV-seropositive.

This CDR3 is CASSTGGAGPYEQYF. The DNA for the CDR3 is TGTGCCAGCAGTACAGGGGGCGCAGGACCCTACGAGCAGTACTTC. The V and J genes are TRBV6-1 and TRBJ2-7; 9 bases line up with TRBD1. This CDR3 has 15 amino acids. Germline-derived CDR1 and CDR2 are MNHNS and SASEGT. The trim removed 5 bases at V and 2 bases at J, leaving 7 bases unmatched.

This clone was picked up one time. The CDR3 loop is CASTSTGFAEAFF. CDR3 in DNA: TGTGCCAGTACTTCGACAGGGTTCGCTGAAGCTTTCTTT. The gene calls are TRBV19 and TRBJ1-1; 7 nucleotides align to TRBD1. J lost 6 bases, V lost 7 bases, and 8 bases had no gene match. Germline V gives CDR1 LNHDA, CDR2 SQIVND (reference sequence). CDR3 length: 13 amino acids.

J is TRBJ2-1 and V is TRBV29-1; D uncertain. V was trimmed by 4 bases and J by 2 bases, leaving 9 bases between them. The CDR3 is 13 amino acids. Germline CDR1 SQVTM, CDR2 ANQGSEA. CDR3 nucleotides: TGCAGCGTTGGGCAGGATACCTACAATGAGCAGTTCTTC. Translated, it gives CSVGQDTYNEQFF.

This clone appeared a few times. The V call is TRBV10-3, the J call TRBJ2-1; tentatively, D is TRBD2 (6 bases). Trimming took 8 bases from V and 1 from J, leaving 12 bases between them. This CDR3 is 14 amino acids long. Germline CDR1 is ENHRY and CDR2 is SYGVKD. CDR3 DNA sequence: TGTGCCATCCGGCGGAGGGATTCCTACAATGAGCAGTTCTTC. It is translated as CAIRRRDSYNEQFF.

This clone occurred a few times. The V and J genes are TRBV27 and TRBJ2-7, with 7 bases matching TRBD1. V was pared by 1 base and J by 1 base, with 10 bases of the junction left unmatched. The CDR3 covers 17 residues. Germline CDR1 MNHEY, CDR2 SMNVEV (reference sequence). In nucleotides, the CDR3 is TGTGCCAGCAGTTTATTCGCCCGGACAGGAGATTCCTACGAGCAGTACTTC. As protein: CASSLFARTGDSYEQYF.

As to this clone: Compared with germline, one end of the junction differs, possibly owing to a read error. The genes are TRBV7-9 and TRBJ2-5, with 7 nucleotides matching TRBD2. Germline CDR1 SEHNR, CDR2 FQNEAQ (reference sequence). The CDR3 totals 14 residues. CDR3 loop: CSSSLQAGLETQYF. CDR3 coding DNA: TGTTCCAGCAGCTTACAAGCGGGGTTAGAGACCCAGTACTTC.

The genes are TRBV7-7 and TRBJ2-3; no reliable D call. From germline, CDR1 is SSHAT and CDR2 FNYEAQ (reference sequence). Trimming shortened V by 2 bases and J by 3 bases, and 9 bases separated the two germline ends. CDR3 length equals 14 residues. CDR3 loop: CASSLNTRTDTQYF. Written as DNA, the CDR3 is TGTGCCAGCAGCTTAAATACTCGGACAGATACGCAGTATTTT.

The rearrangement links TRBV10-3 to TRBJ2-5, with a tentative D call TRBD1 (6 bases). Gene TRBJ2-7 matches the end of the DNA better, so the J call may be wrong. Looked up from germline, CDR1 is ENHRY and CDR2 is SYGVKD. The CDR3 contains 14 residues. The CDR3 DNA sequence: TGTGCCATCAGTCCTCAGGGGACACCCTACGAGCAGTACTTC. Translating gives CAISPQGTPYEQYF.

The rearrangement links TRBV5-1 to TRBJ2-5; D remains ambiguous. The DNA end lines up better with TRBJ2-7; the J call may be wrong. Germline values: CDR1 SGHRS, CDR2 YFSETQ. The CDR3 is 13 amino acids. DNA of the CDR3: TGCGCCAGCAGCTTGAGTCAAGCCTACGAGCAGTACTTC. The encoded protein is CASSLSQAYEQYF.

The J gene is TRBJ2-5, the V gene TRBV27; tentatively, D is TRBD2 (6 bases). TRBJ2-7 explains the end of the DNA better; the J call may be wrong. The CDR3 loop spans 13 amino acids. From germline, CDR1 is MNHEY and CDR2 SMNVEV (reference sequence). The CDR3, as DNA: TGTGCCAGCAGTCCATCGGGAGCCTACGAGCAGTACTTC. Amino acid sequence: CASSPSGAYEQYF.

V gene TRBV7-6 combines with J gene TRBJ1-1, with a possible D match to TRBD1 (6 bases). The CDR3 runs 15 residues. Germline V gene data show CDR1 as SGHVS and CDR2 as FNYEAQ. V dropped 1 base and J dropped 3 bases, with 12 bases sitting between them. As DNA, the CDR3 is TGTGCCAGCAGCTTAGAGTCAGGGGCGTACACTGAAGCTTTCTTT. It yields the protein CASSLESGAYTEAFF.

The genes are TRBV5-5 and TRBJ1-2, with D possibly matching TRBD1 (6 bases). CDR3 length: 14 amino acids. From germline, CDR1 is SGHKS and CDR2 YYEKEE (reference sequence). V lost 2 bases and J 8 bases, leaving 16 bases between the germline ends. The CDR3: CASSFGGTFVGYTF. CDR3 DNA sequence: TGTGCCAGCAGCTTCGGTGGGACATTCGTCGGCTACACCTTC.

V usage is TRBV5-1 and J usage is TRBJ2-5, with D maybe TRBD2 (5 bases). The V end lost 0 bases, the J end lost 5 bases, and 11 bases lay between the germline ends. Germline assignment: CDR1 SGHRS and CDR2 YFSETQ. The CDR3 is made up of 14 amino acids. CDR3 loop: CASSLAWGEETQYF. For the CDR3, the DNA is TGCGCCAGCAGCTTGGCTTGGGGAGAGGAGACCCAGTACTTC.